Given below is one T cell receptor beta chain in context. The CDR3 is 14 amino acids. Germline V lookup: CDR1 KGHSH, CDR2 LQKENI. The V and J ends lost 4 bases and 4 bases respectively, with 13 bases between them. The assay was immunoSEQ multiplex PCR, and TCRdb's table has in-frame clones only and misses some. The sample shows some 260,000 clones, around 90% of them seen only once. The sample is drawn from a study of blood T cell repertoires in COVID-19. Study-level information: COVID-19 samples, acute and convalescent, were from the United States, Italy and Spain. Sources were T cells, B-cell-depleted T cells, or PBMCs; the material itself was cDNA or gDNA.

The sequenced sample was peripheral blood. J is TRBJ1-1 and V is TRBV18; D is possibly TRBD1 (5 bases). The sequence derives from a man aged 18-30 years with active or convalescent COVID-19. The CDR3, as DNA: TGTGCCAGCTCACGCGGGGCGGGTAGCACTGAAGCTTTCTTT. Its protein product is CASSRGAGSTEAFF.